Each of the 6 T cell receptor beta chains below was sequenced from the same sample in a study of Ad26.COV2.S vaccination and SARS-CoV-2 variants. TCRdb's table, derived via immunoSEQ multiplex PCR, lists solely in-frame clones and lacks some. Counted here are around 340,000 clones, roughly 90% occurring once; the ten biggest clones make up 6.4%. Described treatment: some 20 received Ad26.COV2.S at low or high dose, single or two shots; 5 received placebo; per-sample allocation not given. Samples came from day 63 after the first vaccine or placebo injection. The source material was peripheral blood, sampled in a trial of Ad26.COV2.S vaccine versus placebo. The receptors shown here come from a person between 18 and 59 years old who received the Ad26.COV2.S COVID-19 vaccine or a placebo.

This clone was detected only a few times. The chain has TRBV5-4 and TRBJ2-2, with a tentative D call TRBD2 (6 bases). Trimming pared 5 bases from V and 4 bases from J, leaving 12 bases between. Germline CDR1 SGHNT, CDR2 YYREEE (reference sequence). CDR3 length equals 14 residues. CDR3: CASSWRDRTGELFF. In DNA, the CDR3 is TGTGCCAGCAGTTGGCGGGATCGCACCGGGGAGCTGTTTTTT.

V is TRBV18 and J is TRBJ1-1, with D maybe TRBD1 (6 bases). Germline V gene lookup returns CDR1 KGHSH and CDR2 LQKENI. There are 16 residues in the CDR3. Trimming shortened V by 1 base and J by 2 bases, and 14 bases separated the two germline ends. CDR3 sequence (DNA): TGTGCCAGCTCACCACTGGTCGGGACAAGCAACACTGAAGCTTTCTTT. Protein sequence: CASSPLVGTSNTEAFF. Combining the CDR3 with reference TRBV18 and TRBJ1-1 gives the whole variable domain NAGVMQNPRHLVRRRGQEARLRCSPMKGHSHVYWYRQLPEEGLKFMVYLQKENIIDESGMPKERFSAEFPKEGPSILRIQQVVRGDSAAYFCASSPLVGTSNTEAFFGQGTRLTVV.

V gene TRBV5-1 combines with J gene TRBJ1-5, with D unresolved. Germline V CDR1 and CDR2: SGHRS, YFSETQ. Trimming pared 4 bases from V and 6 bases from J, leaving 8 bases between. The CDR3 runs to 12 residues. The DNA for the CDR3 is TGCGCCAGCAGCGAAGACGGTCAGCCCCAGCATTTT. Amino acid sequence: CASSEDGQPQHF.

The chain carries TRBV7-2 and TRBJ2-7; D is ambiguous. CDR1 and CDR2 from the germline V gene are SGHTA and FQGNSA. The ends were cut back, 0 bases at V and 5 bases at J, with 8 bases in the middle. The CDR3 sequence is 13 residues long. The CDR3 coding sequence is TGTGCCAGCAGCTTAGCGAGGCAGAACGAGCAGTACTTC. Translation gives CASSLARQNEQYF. Supplemented by reference TRBV7-2 and TRBJ2-7, the full variable domain reads GAGVSQSPSNKVTEKGKDVELRCDPISGHTALYWYRQSLGQGLEFLIYFQGNSAPDKSGLPSDRFSAERTGGSVSTLTIQRTQQEDSAVYLCASSLARQNEQYFGPGTRLTVT.

The count of this clone is one. The V and J genes are TRBV6-5 and TRBJ2-2, with 7 bases lining up with TRBD1. Germline-derived CDR1 and CDR2 are MNHEY and SVGAGI. This CDR3 contains 15 residues. Trimming at V came to 4 bases and at J to 5 bases, leaving 7 bases not matched to a gene. The CDR3 coding sequence is TGTGCCAGCAGTTTAACGGGACAGCAAACCGGGGAGCTGTTTTTT. It translates to CASSLTGQQTGELFF.

The chain links TRBV5-3 to TRBJ1-6; 7 nucleotides align to TRBD1. TRBV5-3 is reported as an ORF; its role is uncertain. V was pared by 1 base and J by 4 bases, with 11 bases of the junction left unmatched. CDR3 length: 18 amino acids. The CDR3 nucleotides read TGTGCCAGAAGCTTGCGGGTCTGCAGGGGGGAGTATAATTCACCCCTCCACTTT. Protein product: CARSLRVCRGEYNSPLHF.